These 23 T cell receptor beta chains were sequenced from one sample in a study of T cell responses to AZD1222 COVID-19 vaccine (dated by TCRdb to the early 2020s). Library construction relied on the immunoSEQ multiplex PCR assay. The table comes from immuneACCESS by way of TCRdb, which keeps in-frame sequences with V and J called. Part of the clones is missing from these tables; in studies checked, under half for an unresolved V gene and the rest for unknown reasons. For this sample the table gives about 150,000 clones, of which 90% to 95% were detected only once. Of the sample, around 2.3% falls within the top ten clones. This sample's time point label indicates: baseline before first vaccination. The sequences come from peripheral blood, collected on day 0 of AZD1222 vaccination. These receptors originate from an adult in good health.

This chain uses TRBV4-1 with TRBJ2-3, with D perhaps TRBD1 (5 bases). V was cut by 4 bases and J by 1 base, with 15 bases left in between. The CDR3 is 16 residues long. Germline V gene data show CDR1 as MGHRA and CDR2 as YSYEKL. CDR3 amino acids: CASSPRVIGRTDTQYF. As DNA, the CDR3 is TGCGCCAGCAGCCCCAGGGTCATCGGACGCACAGATACGCAGTATTTT.

The chain uses TRBV2 and TRBJ2-2, with D hard to call. Per germline, CDR1 SNHLY and CDR2 FYNNEI. The CDR3 runs 15 residues. V lost 2 bases and J lost 4, with 11 bases in between. The CDR3 nucleotides read TGTGCCAGCAGTGAAATCGGCCTTCCCACCGGGGAGCTGTTTTTT. Translated: CASSEIGLPTGELFF.

The chain employs TRBV19 and TRBJ2-5, with D unclear. The germline gives CDR1 LNHDA, CDR2 SQIVND (reference sequence). CDR3 length: 14 amino acids. The V gene lost 4 bases and the J gene lost 3 bases, with 12 bases spanning the gap. The CDR3 here is CASSNSLLKETQYF. For the CDR3, the DNA is TGTGCCAGTAGTAACTCTCTCCTTAAAGAGACCCAGTACTTC.

The V and J genes are TRBV5-1 and TRBJ2-2; tentative D call: TRBD2 (6 bases). The germline V gene has CDR1 SGHRS and CDR2 YFSETQ. Deletions cut 6 bases from V and 2 bases from J, with 14 bases between. CDR3 length: 15 residues. The DNA of the CDR3 is TGCGCCAGCACCCGGGACTTCCCTAACACCGGGGAGCTGTTTTTT. Translated, it gives CASTRDFPNTGELFF.

The DNA of the CDR3 is TGTGCCAGCAGCTTCGCCGACCTAAATGAAGCTTTCTTT. Amino acid sequence: CASSFADLNEAFF. This chain uses TRBV7-9 with TRBJ1-1; D is undetermined. The CDR3 has 13 amino acids. In germline, CDR1 is SEHNR, CDR2 FQNEAQ (reference sequence). With 3 bases removed from V and 7 bases from J, the gap between germline ends came to 12 bases.

The chain has TRBV12-3 or TRBV12-4 and TRBJ1-5, with D possibly being TRBD1 (6 bases). This CDR3 contains 12 residues. The germline V and J ends were trimmed by 6 bases and 6 bases, with 9 bases remaining between them. CDR3 nucleotides: TGTGCCAGCAGGATACAGGGTCAGCCCCAGCATTTT. This gives the protein CASRIQGQPQHF.

Notes on this clone: This sample includes further DNA sequences coding for the same CDR3. This chain links TRBV12-3 or TRBV12-4 with TRBJ1-1; a possible D gene is TRBD1 (5 bases). Trimming removed 3 bases from V and 3 bases from J, with 8 bases in between. The CDR3 sequence is 13 residues long. CDR3 DNA: TGTGCCAGCAGTTTGGTACAGGACACTGAAGCTTTCTTT. It codes for CASSLVQDTEAFF.

V is TRBV9 and J is TRBJ2-5; D not resolved. This CDR3 is 14 amino acids long. V lost 0 bases and J lost 5, with 11 bases in between. Germline V gene sequence: CDR1 SGDLS, CDR2 YYNGEE. CDR3 protein: CASSVVKGVETQYF. The CDR3 DNA sequence: TGTGCCAGCAGCGTAGTTAAGGGTGTCGAGACCCAGTACTTC. The full variable domain, with the rest looked up from reference TRBV9 and TRBJ2-5, is DSGVTQTPKHLITATGQRVTLRCSPRSGDLSVYWYQQSLDQGLQFLIQYYNGEERAKGNILERFSAQQFPDLHSELNLSSLELGDSALYFCASSVVKGVETQYFGPGTRLLVL.

The V call is TRBV5-6, the J call TRBJ1-2, with 7 nucleotides matching TRBD1. The ends lost 4 bases at V and 2 bases at J; junction bases unmatched: 5. The germline CDR1 and CDR2 sequences are SGHDT and YYEEEE. This CDR3 comprises 14 residues. The CDR3 DNA reads as TGTGCCAGCAGCCAGGGACAGTTAAACTATGGCTACACCTTC. Translation: CASSQGQLNYGYTF. The full variable domain, rest sourced from reference TRBV5-6 and TRBJ1-2, is DAGVTQSPTHLIKTRGQQVTLRCSPKSGHDTVSWYQQALGQGPQFIFQYYEEEERQRGNFPDRFSGHQFPNYSSELNVNALLLGDSALYLCASSQGQLNYGYTFGSGTRLTVV.

This chain links TRBV5-6 with TRBJ1-1, with D possibly being TRBD1 (5 bases). The ends were cut back, 4 bases at V and 6 bases at J, with 16 bases in the middle. Germline V gene data show CDR1 as SGHDT and CDR2 as YYEEEE. The CDR3 contains 14 residues. The CDR3 region is CASSPLGGRAEAFF. CDR3 DNA sequence: TGTGCCAGCAGCCCTCTGGGGGGTAGGGCTGAAGCTTTCTTT. The full variable domain, with the rest looked up from reference TRBV5-6 and TRBJ1-1, is DAGVTQSPTHLIKTRGQQVTLRCSPKSGHDTVSWYQQALGQGPQFIFQYYEEEERQRGNFPDRFSGHQFPNYSSELNVNALLLGDSALYLCASSPLGGRAEAFFGQGTRLTVV.

The chain uses TRBV7-2 and TRBJ2-7; maybe TRBD2 (6 bases). Germline V gene lookup returns CDR1 SGHTA and CDR2 FQGNSA. This CDR3 region has 14 residues. With 3 bases removed from V and 2 bases from J, the gap between germline ends came to 11 bases. In DNA, the CDR3 is TGTGCCAGCAGCTTTACACCGGGAGCCTACGAGCAGTACTTC. Its protein product is CASSFTPGAYEQYF.

This clone showed up just a few times. J is TRBJ1-1 and V is TRBV18, with D tentatively TRBD1 (5 bases). The CDR3 has 14 residues. CDR1 KGHSH and CDR2 LQKENI come from the germline V gene. Trimming shortened V by 5 bases and J by 3 bases, and 13 bases separated the two germline ends. CDR3 DNA sequence: TGTGCCAGCTCATCCCTGACAGAAGACACTGAAGCTTTCTTT. Its translation: CASSSLTEDTEAFF.

This clone was detected once. This rearrangement joins TRBV4-1 to TRBJ2-6; D gene unclear. V gave up 0 bases and J gave up 2 bases, with 5 bases separating them. The CDR3 consists of 15 residues. Germline V gene sequence: CDR1 MGHRA, CDR2 YSYEKL. CDR3 coding DNA: TGCGCCAGCAGCCAAGACCAGGCTGGGGCCAACGTCCTGACTTTC. Translation: CASSQDQAGANVLTF.

This chain joins TRBV9 and TRBJ2-5; 8 positions match TRBD2. The germline gives CDR1 SGDLS, CDR2 YYNGEE. J was trimmed by 0 bases and V by 4 bases; bases with no gene match: 8. This CDR3 has 16 residues. CDR3 in DNA: TGTGCCAGCAGCCTCCTTAGCGGGGACCACCAAGAGACCCAGTACTTC. Translating it yields CASSLLSGDHQETQYF.

The rearrangement uses TRBV4-1 and TRBJ1-1, with D maybe TRBD1 (5 bases). Germline V gives CDR1 MGHRA, CDR2 YSYEKL. The length of the CDR3 is 17 residues. V lost 0 bases and J 11 bases, leaving 25 bases between the germline ends. The CDR3 reads CASSQEVTERAPRGAFF. The CDR3 DNA reads as TGCGCCAGCAGCCAAGAGGTGACAGAGCGAGCTCCCCGGGGGGCTTTCTTT.

As DNA, the CDR3 is TGTGCCAGCAGCCAAACAGGGGGCCTGACCCCTTTATATTTT. Translation: CASSQTGGLTPLYF. The chain employs TRBV7-2 and TRBJ1-3, with TRBD1 matching over 9 bases. V shed 5 bases and J 14 bases; nucleotides not matched to a gene: 13. Germline V gene data show CDR1 as SGHTA and CDR2 as FQGNSA. CDR3 length: 14 residues.

The chain recombines TRBV2 with TRBJ1-2; tentative D call: TRBD1 (6 bases). Looked up from germline, CDR1 is SNHLY and CDR2 is FYNNEI. Trimming shortened V by 4 bases and J by 3 bases, and 12 bases separated the two germline ends. This CDR3 contains 14 residues. DNA of the CDR3: TGTGCCAGCAGTGCCCCCGGGGGCGACTATGGCTACACCTTC. It is translated as CASSAPGGDYGYTF.

The chain uses TRBV10-3 and TRBJ2-7; 9 bases align to TRBD2. CDR1 is ENHRY and CDR2 is SYGVKD in the germline V gene. This CDR3 spans 12 amino acids. The CDR3 loop reads CASSSGNYEQYF. CDR3 nucleotide sequence: TGTGCGAGTTCTAGCGGGAACTACGAGCAGTACTTC.

The genes are TRBV19 and TRBJ2-6, with 9 bases identical to TRBD1. Per germline, CDR1 LNHDA and CDR2 SQIVND (reference sequence). J gave up 4 bases and V 11 bases, and 18 bases lay outside the gene matches. There are 18 residues in the CDR3. The chain's CDR3 is CAVYPGQGLPTGANVLTF. For the CDR3, the DNA is TGTGCCGTCTATCCGGGACAGGGTCTCCCTACCGGGGCCAACGTCCTGACTTTC.

The gene calls are TRBV7-8 and TRBJ1-5; a possible D gene is TRBD1 (5 bases). Trimming left V 5 bases short and J 2 bases short, with 7 bases between. This CDR3 region has 13 residues. The V gene's germline CDR1 is SGHVS and CDR2 FQNEAQ. The DNA for the CDR3 is TGTGCCAGCAGCGAGGGACGCAATCAGCCCCAGCATTTT. This codes for CASSEGRNQPQHF.

This chain links TRBV19 with TRBJ1-6; maybe TRBD1 (6 bases). Germline V CDR1 and CDR2: LNHDA, SQIVND (reference sequence). The CDR3 contains 14 residues. With 6 bases removed from V and 11 bases from J, the gap between germline ends came to 17 bases. The chain's CDR3 is CASRVGAAIAPLHF. CDR3 sequence (DNA): TGTGCCAGTAGGGTGGGGGCCGCGATTGCACCCCTCCACTTT. Looking up the rest from reference TRBV19 and TRBJ1-6 gives the full variable domain: DGGITQSPKYLFRKEGQNVTLSCEQNLNHDAMYWYRQDPGQGLRLIYYSQIVNDFQKGDIAEGYSVSREKKESFPLTVTSAQKNPTAFYLCASRVGAAIAPLHFGNGTRLTVT.

The chain is built from TRBV14 and TRBJ1-2, with D maybe TRBD1 (6 bases). Germline loops: CDR1 SGHDN, CDR2 FVKESK. V lost 2 bases to trimming and J lost 8 bases, with 15 bases between them. The CDR3 has 14 residues. As DNA, the CDR3 is TGTGCCAGCAGCCAATTAAGAACAGGGCAAGGCTACACCTTC. Its protein product is CASSQLRTGQGYTF.

Remarks on this clone: The same CDR3 can be traced to other DNA sequences in this sample. This rearrangement joins TRBV3-1 (or the pseudogene TRBV3-2) to TRBJ1-2; D is uncertain. The germline V gene encodes CDR1 LGHDT and CDR2 YNNKEL (reference sequence). The CDR3 length is 12 residues. V shed 1 base and J shed 5 bases, with 5 bases lying between them. CDR3 nucleotide sequence: TGTGCCAGCAGCCAAGCCGGGTATGGCTACACCTTC. It yields the protein CASSQAGYGYTF.